Each of the 19 T cell receptor beta chains below was sequenced from the same sample in a study of T cell therapy after organ transplantation. Here immunoSEQ multiplex PCR was the method, and the copy in TCRdb shows in-frame clones only, minus some. The profile shows 45,000 to 60,000 clones, approximately 94% of them singletons. Their antigens are not known. The material sequenced was CD8+ T cells from blood, taken before autologous CMV-specific T cell therapy. These receptor sequences come from a human patient who had received a solid organ transplant and had CMV disease.

The chain uses TRBV11-2 and TRBJ2-3; 7 nucleotides agree with TRBD2. Trimming cost V 3 bases and J 2 bases; bases outside gene matches: 2. CDR1 SGHAT and CDR2 FQNNGV come from the germline V gene. This CDR3 comprises 14 residues. The DNA of the CDR3 is TGTGCCAGCAGCTTTGCGGGGGACACAGATACGCAGTATTTT. Amino acids: CASSFAGDTDTQYF.

In its sample, this clone was seen a few times. The J gene is TRBJ1-5, the V gene TRBV9, with a tentative D call TRBD1 (5 bases). This CDR3 is built from 15 residues. Germline V gives CDR1 SGDLS, CDR2 YYNGEE. V dropped 0 bases and J dropped 0 bases, with 7 bases sitting between them. The CDR3 here is CASSVAGSSNQPQHF. CDR3 nucleotide sequence: TGTGCCAGCAGCGTAGCAGGGAGTAGCAATCAGCCCCAGCATTTT. Drawing the rest from reference TRBV9 and TRBJ1-5, the complete variable domain is DSGVTQTPKHLITATGQRVTLRCSPRSGDLSVYWYQQSLDQGLQFLIQYYNGEERAKGNILERFSAQQFPDLHSELNLSSLELGDSALYFCASSVAGSSNQPQHFGDGTRLSIL.

The V and J genes are TRBV19 and TRBJ1-2; the match to TRBD1 covers 8 bases. The germline V gene encodes CDR1 LNHDA and CDR2 SQIVND (reference sequence). Germline trimming cut 4 bases from V and 3 bases from J; bases unmatched to any gene: 13. The CDR3 length is 17 residues. The CDR3 coding sequence is TGTGCCAGTAGTACCCTCCCATCGACAGGGGTCCACTATGGCTACACCTTC. Translating it yields CASSTLPSTGVHYGYTF.

The gene calls are TRBV11-2 and TRBJ1-1; D is possibly TRBD1 (6 bases). Germline V gene sequence: CDR1 SGHAT, CDR2 FQNNGV. Trimming pared 4 bases from V and 0 bases from J, leaving 18 bases between. This CDR3 is built from 17 residues. The DNA of the CDR3 is TGTGCCAGCAGCTACACAGCTTCAGGGGTCATGAACACTGAAGCTTTCTTT. It yields the protein CASSYTASGVMNTEAFF.

The CDR3 is CASSLKTFTGNTIYF. The CDR3 DNA is TGTGCCAGCAGCTTAAAAACATTTACTGGAAACACCATATATTTT. The V call is TRBV11-2, the J call TRBJ1-3; D not resolved. Trimming removed 2 bases from V and 2 bases from J, with 10 bases in between. The CDR3 length is 15 residues. Germline CDR1 and CDR2: SGHAT and FQNNGV.

The chain recombines TRBV7-9 with TRBJ1-2; D not certain. Germline assignment: CDR1 SEHNR and CDR2 FQNEAQ (reference sequence). V shed 4 bases and J shed 4 bases, with 16 bases lying between them. The CDR3 has 15 residues. In DNA form, the CDR3 reads TGTGCCAGCAGCTCTCGGGTGCTAAGAGGCTATGGCTACACCTTC. It translates to CASSSRVLRGYGYTF. The full variable domain, with the rest looked up from reference TRBV7-9 and TRBJ1-2, is DTGVSQNPRHKITKRGQNVTFRCDPISEHNRLYWYRQTLGQGPEFLTYFQNEAQLEKSRLLSDRFSAERPKGSFSTLEIQRTEQGDSAMYLCASSSRVLRGYGYTFGSGTRLTVV.

The V gene is TRBV6-1, the J gene TRBJ2-7, with 7 bases that match TRBD1. The germline CDR1 and CDR2 sequences are MNHNS and SASEGT. Trimming took 5 bases from V and 3 from J; bases not matched to a gene: 10. This CDR3 contains 15 residues. The CDR3 loop reads CASSQTDRAVYEQYF. The CDR3 DNA is TGTGCCAGCAGTCAAACAGACAGGGCTGTCTACGAGCAGTACTTC.

This clone was observed once. The chain couples TRBV19 to TRBJ2-2, with D tentatively TRBD1 (6 bases). Germline loops: CDR1 LNHDA, CDR2 SQIVND (reference sequence). The V and J ends lost 9 bases and 4 bases respectively, with 15 bases between them. The CDR3 covers 14 residues. The CDR3 loop reads CASFLQGGTGELFF. Written as DNA, the CDR3 is TGTGCCAGCTTTCTTCAAGGGGGCACCGGGGAGCTGTTTTTT.

In its sample, this clone was seen once. V usage is TRBV11-1 and J usage is TRBJ1-1; possibly TRBD1 for D (5 bases). The CDR3 is made up of 13 amino acids. The V gene's germline CDR1 is SGHAT and CDR2 FQDESV (reference sequence). V was cut by 5 bases and J by 5 bases, with 12 bases left in between. CDR3 sequence reads: CASSQTARTEAFF. CDR3 bases: TGTGCCAGCAGCCAGACAGCGAGGACTGAAGCTTTCTTT.

The chain has TRBV29-1 and TRBJ2-5; D remains unclear. CDR1 and CDR2 (germline): SQVTM, ANQGSEA. The CDR3 covers 14 residues. V was clipped by 5 bases and J by 2 bases, with 15 bases between them. The CDR3 protein is CSVLHPTEQETQYF. As DNA, the CDR3 is TGCAGCGTTCTGCACCCGACGGAACAAGAGACCCAGTACTTC.

The chain employs TRBV6-5 and TRBJ1-1; D call uncertain. Germline V gene sequence: CDR1 MNHEY, CDR2 SVGAGI. Trimming pared 0 bases from V and 4 bases from J, leaving 15 bases between. The CDR3 totals 16 residues. The chain's CDR3 is CASSYSTPPGGTEAFF. The CDR3 DNA reads TGTGCCAGCAGTTACTCGACACCCCCGGGCGGCACTGAAGCTTTCTTT.

The chain employs TRBV19 and TRBJ2-7, with TRBD1 matching over 8 bases. CDR1 LNHDA and CDR2 SQIVND come from the germline V gene (reference sequence). The junction had 4 bases not matched to a gene; V was cut back by 3 bases and J by 3 bases. CDR3 length: 14 residues. CDR3 region: CASSMTGTGYEQYF. CDR3 bases: TGTGCCAGTAGTATGACCGGGACAGGCTACGAGCAGTACTTC. Filled out from reference TRBV19 and TRBJ2-7, the complete variable domain reads DGGITQSPKYLFRKEGQNVTLSCEQNLNHDAMYWYRQDPGQGLRLIYYSQIVNDFQKGDIAEGYSVSREKKESFPLTVTSAQKNPTAFYLCASSMTGTGYEQYFGPGTRLTVT.

Only one count was recorded for this clone. CDR3 sequence: CASSQRRAPYSNQPQHF. The CDR3 DNA is TGTGCCAGCAGCCAGAGGAGGGCCCCTTATAGCAATCAGCCCCAGCATTTT. The chain joins TRBV7-3 to TRBJ1-5; no reliable D call. V lost 5 bases, J lost 0 bases, and 17 bases lay in between. Germline loops: CDR1 SGHTA, CDR2 FQGTGA. This CDR3 region has 17 residues.

The rearrangement joins TRBV10-2 to TRBJ2-7; possibly TRBD1 for D (5 bases). Germline V gives CDR1 WSHSY, CDR2 SAAADI. Trimming pared 4 bases from V and 2 bases from J, leaving 12 bases between. This CDR3 has 14 amino acids. The CDR3 loop is CASSVSGLPYEQYF. CDR3 bases: TGCGCCAGCAGTGTGTCAGGGCTCCCCTACGAGCAGTACTTC.

V is TRBV13 and J is TRBJ1-4; the D is unclear. CDR1 PRHDT and CDR2 FYEKMQ come from the germline V gene (reference sequence). Between the trimmed V and J ends, which lost 5 bases and 6 bases, there was a span of 13 bases. This CDR3 is built from 14 residues. The CDR3 spells CASSPSLGDEKLFF. The CDR3 region has the DNA TGTGCCAGCAGCCCCTCCCTTGGGGATGAAAAACTGTTTTTT. Full variable domain (rest looked up from reference TRBV13 and TRBJ1-4): AAGVIQSPRHLIKEKRETATLKCYPIPRHDTVYWYQQGPGQDPQFLISFYEKMQSDKGSIPDRFSAQQFSDYHSELNMSSLELGDSALYFCASSPSLGDEKLFFGSGTQLSVL.

This clone was detected once. The chain employs TRBV27 and TRBJ2-1, with TRBD1 identical over 7 bases. Trimming at V came to 7 bases and at J to 6 bases, leaving 3 bases not matched to a gene. Germline V lookup: CDR1 MNHEY, CDR2 SMNVEV (reference sequence). The CDR3 has 12 residues. The CDR3 DNA follows: TGTGCCAGCACAGACAGGGCCAATGAGCAGTTCTTC. It specifies CASTDRANEQFF.

The V and J genes are TRBV7-2 and TRBJ1-6, with D perhaps TRBD1 (5 bases). The CDR3 extends over 14 amino acids. V lost 4 bases, J lost 10 bases, and 14 bases lay in between. Germline values: CDR1 SGHTA, CDR2 FQGNSA. The CDR3 loop is CASSSRDGISPLHF. As DNA, the CDR3 is TGTGCCAGCAGCTCTAGGGACGGGATATCACCCCTCCACTTT.

The CDR3 coding sequence is TGTGCCATCGAAGACAGCGGGGCCTCCTACGAGCAGTACTTC. This encodes CAIEDSGASYEQYF. The chain carries TRBV30 and TRBJ2-7; 7 bases line up with TRBD2. The CDR3 totals 14 residues. Germline CDR1 reads GTSNPN; CDR2 reads SVGIG (reference sequence). The trim removed 8 bases at V and 0 bases at J, leaving 10 bases unmatched. Full variable domain (missing parts from reference TRBV30 and TRBJ2-7): SQTIHQWPATLVQPVGSPLSLECTVEGTSNPNLYWYRQAAGRGLQLLFYSVGIGQISSEVPQNLSASRPQDRQFILSSKKLLLSDSGFYLCAIEDSGASYEQYFGPGTRLTVT.

In DNA form, the CDR3 reads TGTGCCAGCAGCGGATGGGGGGGCAGTGAGCAGTTCTTC. This codes for CASSGWGGSEQFF. The gene calls are TRBV9 and TRBJ2-1; D is perhaps TRBD2 (7 bases). The ends were cut back, 3 bases at V and 9 bases at J, with 13 bases in the middle. The CDR3 totals 13 residues. From germline, CDR1 is SGDLS and CDR2 YYNGEE.